One T cell receptor beta chain is described in this entry. Its specificity is not known. This entry is derived from a study of a mutant IDH1 vaccine in newly diagnosed glioma. Overall study: With temozolomide cycles, or 4-6 weeks after radiotherapy alone, vaccination was started.

CDR1 is LGHNA and CDR2 is YSLEER in the germline V gene. The CDR3 runs 18 residues. The V gene lost 1 base and the J gene lost 2 bases, with 15 bases spanning the gap. Overall study results and limits: Apparently unrelated to pseudoprogression were changes in the top peripheral T cell clonotypes.

The time point was: week 35, safety follow-up. Every single dose of the vaccine, 300 ug of mutant IDH1 20-mer peptide, came with topical imiquimod. The repertoire was sequenced with immunoSEQ multiplex PCR; TCRdb's copy has only in-frame clones and lacks some. Among 30,000 or so clones listed, 80% were seen once. V usage is TRBV4-3 and J usage is TRBJ2-6; D gene ambiguous. The TCR originated in a man aged 35 to 55 with glioma. Some clones in this sample may be carry-over from other donors' samples. The sequencing here drew on PBMCs, taken from a glioma patient whose treatment included an IDH1 peptide vaccine. CDR3: CASSQGGLSVPGANVLTF. Written as DNA, the CDR3 is TGCGCCAGCAGCCAAGGTGGATTGAGCGTCCCTGGGGCCAACGTCCTGACTTTC.